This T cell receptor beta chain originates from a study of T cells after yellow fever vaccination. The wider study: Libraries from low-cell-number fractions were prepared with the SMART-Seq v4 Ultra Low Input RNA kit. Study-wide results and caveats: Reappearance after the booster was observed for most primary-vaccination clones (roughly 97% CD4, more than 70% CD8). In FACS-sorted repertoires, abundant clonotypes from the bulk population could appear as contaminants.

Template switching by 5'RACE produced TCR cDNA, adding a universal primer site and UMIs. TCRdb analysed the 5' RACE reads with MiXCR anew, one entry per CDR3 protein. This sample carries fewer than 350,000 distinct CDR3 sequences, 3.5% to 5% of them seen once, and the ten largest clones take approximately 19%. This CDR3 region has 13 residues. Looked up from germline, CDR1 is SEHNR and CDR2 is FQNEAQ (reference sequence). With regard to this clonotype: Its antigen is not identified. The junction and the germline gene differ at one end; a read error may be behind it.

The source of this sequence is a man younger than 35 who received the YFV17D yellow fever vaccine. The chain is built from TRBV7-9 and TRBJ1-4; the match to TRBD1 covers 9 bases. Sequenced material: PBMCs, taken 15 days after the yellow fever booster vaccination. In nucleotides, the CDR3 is TGTGCCAGCAGCTCCGGGACAGGGAGGGAAAAACTGTTT. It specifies CASSSGTGREKLF.